Listed here is a single T cell receptor beta chain. Its target is unknown. These data originate in a study of OX40 agonist ivuxolimab in advanced cancers. The assay was immunoSEQ multiplex PCR, and TCRdb's table has in-frame clones only and misses some. This sample has approximately 94,000 clones; around four fifths occur once, and the top ten carry 1.1%. Notes on the study in general: Relative to CD4+, CD8+ T cells held more expanded clones on average.

This CDR3 is built from 15 residues. V lost 0 bases, J lost 7 bases, and 13 bases lay in between. Germline CDR1 reads LGHNA; CDR2 reads YNFKEQ. This sequence joins TRBV4-2 and TRBJ1-5; the D is unclear. This clonotype was obtained from an adult with an advanced solid tumor such as melanoma, head and neck, liver or kidney cancer. The specimen was CD4+ or CD8+ T cells sorted from blood, collected in a trial of the OX40 agonist ivuxolimab. CDR3 bases: TGTGCCAGCAGCCAAGATCAAGGCGGGCTCCAGCCCCAGCATTTT. Translation gives CASSQDQGGLQPQHF.